This T cell receptor (beta chain) was recorded in a study of T cells after yellow fever vaccination. Study in general: The fractions with low cell numbers were processed using SMART-Seq v4 Ultra Low Input.

In regard to this clonotype: The antigen is unknown.

The ends lost 4 bases at V and 1 base at J; junction bases unmatched: 6. CDR3 size: 14 residues. Germline CDR1 reads SQVTM; CDR2 reads ANQGSEA. General study results and limits: Reappearing after the booster were most of the clones from primary vaccination (roughly 95% CD4, 88% CD8).

TCRdb reprocessed the 5' RACE reads via MiXCR and lists one record per CDR3 protein. Of about 330,000 distinct CDR3 sequences in the sample, approximately 4% were seen once. The V call is TRBV29-1, the J call TRBJ1-1; 7 nucleotides line up with TRBD1. The TCR comes from a man aged 18 to 30 who received the YFV17D yellow fever vaccine. Source: PBMCs, taken 5 days after the yellow fever booster vaccination. The CDR3 protein is CSVAGGMKNTEAFF. The CDR3 bases are TGCAGCGTTGCAGGGGGGATGAAGAACACTGAAGCTTTCTTT.